The 17 T cell receptor beta chains given below trace back to one sample, sequenced in a study of blood T cell repertoires in COVID-19. TCRdb's table, derived via immunoSEQ multiplex PCR, lists solely in-frame clones and lacks some. The table shows some 45,000 clones, with 86% occurring only once. The sample consisted of peripheral blood. The receptor set was obtained from an older man with acute or convalescent COVID-19.

The rearrangement links TRBV5-5 to TRBJ1-2; D not resolved. CDR3 length: 12 amino acids. From germline, CDR1 is SGHKS and CDR2 YYEKEE (reference sequence). Trimming stripped 1 base from V and 4 bases from J, with 5 bases between. CDR3 nucleotides: TGTGCCAGCAGCTTGAGCGTCTATGGCTACACCTTC. Translation: CASSLSVYGYTF.

The V call is TRBV9, the J call TRBJ1-4, with TRBD1 matching 8 bases. Germline V gene lookup returns CDR1 SGDLS and CDR2 YYNGEE. The junction had 20 bases not matched to a gene; V was cut back by 0 bases and J by 4 bases. The CDR3 spans 21 residues. The CDR3 DNA reads TGTGCCAGCAGCGTAGGGGTAGTACCCGGACAGGGAGTAGGCGATAATGAAAAACTGTTTTTT. Its translation: CASSVGVVPGQGVGDNEKLFF. The variable domain in full, completed from reference TRBV9 and TRBJ1-4, reads DSGVTQTPKHLITATGQRVTLRCSPRSGDLSVYWYQQSLDQGLQFLIQYYNGEERAKGNILERFSAQQFPDLHSELNLSSLELGDSALYFCASSVGVVPGQGVGDNEKLFFGSGTQLSVL.

The chain combines TRBV3-1 (or the pseudogene TRBV3-2) with TRBJ2-7; D remains ambiguous. The V end lost 0 bases, the J end lost 0 bases, and 6 bases lay between the germline ends. CDR3 size: 14 residues. Germline CDR1 and CDR2: LGHDT and YNNKEL (reference sequence). The CDR3 region has the DNA TGTGCCAGCAGCCAAGATCCCTCCTCCTACGAGCAGTACTTC. Its protein product is CASSQDPSSYEQYF.

The count of this clone is one. The rearrangement links TRBV18 to TRBJ2-5, with D unclear. This CDR3 spans 11 amino acids. Trimming removed 4 bases from V and 3 bases from J, with 3 bases in between. Germline V CDR1 and CDR2: KGHSH, LQKENI. The CDR3: CASSLEETQYF. CDR3 in DNA: TGTGCCAGCTCACTAGAAGAGACCCAGTACTTC.

This clone was detected only a few times. The V and J genes are TRBV11-1 and TRBJ2-1, with D possibly TRBD2 on 6 matching bases. Trimming left V 5 bases short and J 3 bases short, with 14 bases between. Looked up from germline, CDR1 is SGHAT and CDR2 is FQDESV (reference sequence). There are 15 residues in the CDR3. The CDR3 DNA reads TGTGCCAGCAGCCCTAGAATTAGCGGCTACAATGAGCAGTTCTTC. Amino acids: CASSPRISGYNEQFF.

The rearrangement uses TRBV7-2 and TRBJ2-2; TRBD1 matches at 9 bases. CDR1 is SGHTA and CDR2 is FQGNSA in the germline V gene. This CDR3 has 14 residues. V was pared by 5 bases and J by 7 bases, with 5 bases of the junction left unmatched. Here the CDR3 DNA reads TGTGCCAGCAGCACGGGACAGGGTAACGGGGAGCTGTTTTTT. Translated, it gives CASSTGQGNGELFF.

This chain links TRBV5-1 with TRBJ2-7; maybe TRBD1 (6 bases). The V end lost 4 bases, the J end lost 6 bases, and 11 bases lay between the germline ends. This CDR3 contains 12 residues. Germline V gene sequence: CDR1 SGHRS, CDR2 YFSETQ. DNA of the CDR3: TGCGCCAGCAGCCCCGGGACACCCGAGCAGTACTTC. It yields the protein CASSPGTPEQYF. The complete variable domain, with remaining parts taken from reference TRBV5-1 and TRBJ2-7, reads KAGVTQTPRYLIKTRGQQVTLSCSPISGHRSVSWYQQTPGQGLQFLFEYFSETQRNKGNFPGRFSGRQFSNSRSEMNVSTLELGDSALYLCASSPGTPEQYFGPGTRLTVT.

This clone was recorded once. The J gene is TRBJ1-4, the V gene TRBV28, with 9 bases lining up with TRBD1. Trimming cost V 3 bases and J 7 bases; bases outside gene matches: 6. Germline V gene sequence: CDR1 MDHEN, CDR2 SYDVKM. The CDR3 consists of 15 residues. Here the CDR3 reads CASSFPGQGGEKLFF. The CDR3 nucleotides read TGTGCCAGCAGTTTTCCGGGACAGGGTGGTGAAAAACTGTTTTTT.

V usage is TRBV9 and J usage is TRBJ1-6; no clear D gene. The germline gives CDR1 SGDLS, CDR2 YYNGEE. The CDR3 length is 17 residues. V was shortened by 4 bases and J by 0 bases, with 14 bases between the two germline ends. In nucleotides, the CDR3 is TGTGCCAGCAGCCCAGATCCGAATACCTCCTATAATTCACCCCTCCACTTT. Its translation: CASSPDPNTSYNSPLHF.

The CDR3 region is CASLGTGGPYGYTF. DNA for the CDR3: TGTGCCAGCCTCGGGACAGGGGGACCCTATGGCTACACCTTC. V usage is TRBV18 and J usage is TRBJ1-2, with 11 bases that match TRBD1. V lost 8 bases and J lost 4; bases outside the gene matches: 6. Germline CDR1 reads KGHSH; CDR2 reads LQKENI. This CDR3 comprises 14 residues.

The CDR3 coding sequence is TGTGCCAGCCAGGACAGGGAAACGGAGACCCAGTACTTC. This gives the protein CASQDRETETQYF. The chain has TRBV19 and TRBJ2-5; TRBD1 matches 8 bases. CDR3 length: 13 residues. With V trimmed by 9 bases and J by 5 bases, 8 bases remained unmatched. Germline lookup yields CDR1 LNHDA and CDR2 SQIVND (reference sequence).

The chain uses TRBV4-3 and TRBJ1-1; D gene unclear. CDR3 length: 14 amino acids. V lost 0 bases to trimming and J lost 6 bases, with 11 bases between them. Germline V gives CDR1 LGHNA, CDR2 YSLEER. The CDR3, as DNA: TGCGCCAGCAGCCAAGATCTGGGCAGATCTGAAGCTTTCTTT. Translation gives CASSQDLGRSEAFF.

V and J are TRBV4-1 and TRBJ1-5, with D perhaps TRBD1 (5 bases). The CDR3 has 15 residues. Between the trimmed V and J ends, which lost 3 bases and 4 bases, there was a span of 13 bases. Germline CDR1 and CDR2: MGHRA and YSYEKL. For the CDR3, the DNA is TGCGCCAGCAGCCAGGCTACAGGCGTAAATCAGCCCCAGCATTTT. Its protein is CASSQATGVNQPQHF.

This chain joins TRBV11-3 and TRBJ2-2, with a weak D call TRBD2 (7 bases). Trimming removed 4 bases from V and 0 bases from J, with 12 bases in between. The germline CDR1 and CDR2 sequences are SGHNT and YENEEA. CDR3 length equals 16 residues. The CDR3 DNA reads TGTGCCAGCAGCTGGTCGGGGGGCACGAACACCGGGGAGCTGTTTTTT. This translates into CASSWSGGTNTGELFF.

The J gene is TRBJ1-1, the V gene TRBV7-2; 9 nucleotides match TRBD1. CDR3 length: 14 amino acids. Trimming took 4 bases from V and 4 from J; bases not matched to a gene: 4. Germline assignment: CDR1 SGHTA and CDR2 FQGNSA. This chain's CDR3 is CASSYQTGGTEAFF. Written as DNA, the CDR3 is TGTGCCAGCAGCTACCAGACAGGGGGCACTGAAGCTTTCTTT.

The genes are TRBV19 and TRBJ2-7; TRBD2 agrees at 7 bases. The CDR3 loop spans 16 amino acids. Germline assignment: CDR1 LNHDA and CDR2 SQIVND (reference sequence). Germline trimming cut 4 bases from V and 1 base from J; bases unmatched to any gene: 10. Written as DNA, the CDR3 is TGTGCCAGTAGTAGAAGACGGGGAGGGCCGTCCTACGAGCAGTACTTC. Translating it yields CASSRRRGGPSYEQYF.

This clone is a singleton in its sample. The V gene is TRBV30, the J gene TRBJ2-2, with D hard to call. CDR1 and CDR2 from the germline V gene are GTSNPN and SVGIG (reference sequence). V lost 0 bases and J lost 6, with 8 bases in between. The CDR3 is 13 amino acids. In nucleotides, the CDR3 is TGTGCCTGGAGTGTACTAAGAGCCGGGGAGCTGTTTTTT. This codes for CAWSVLRAGELFF.